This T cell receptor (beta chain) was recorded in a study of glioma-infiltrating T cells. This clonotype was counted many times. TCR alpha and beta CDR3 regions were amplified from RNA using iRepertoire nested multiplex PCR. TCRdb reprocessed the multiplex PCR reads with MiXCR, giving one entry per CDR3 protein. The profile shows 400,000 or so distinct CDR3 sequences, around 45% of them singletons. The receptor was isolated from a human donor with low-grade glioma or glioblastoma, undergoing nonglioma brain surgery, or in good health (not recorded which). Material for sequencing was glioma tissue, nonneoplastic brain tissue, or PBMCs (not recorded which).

CDR3 sequence reads: CASSIPSYEQYF. DNA of the CDR3: TGTGCCAGCAGTATTCCCTCCTACGAGCAGTACTTC. V gene TRBV28 combines with J gene TRBJ2-7; the D is unclear. There are 12 residues in the CDR3. Germline loops: CDR1 MDHEN, CDR2 SYDVKM. V was cut by 5 bases and J by 0 bases, with 5 bases left in between.